The source of this TCR beta chain is a study of blood T cell repertoires in COVID-19. Study-level background: The study drew acute and convalescent COVID-19 samples from the United States, Italy and Spain. From T cells, B-cell-depleted T cells, or PBMCs came the material, which was cDNA or gDNA.

Seattle patient enrollment occurred during active infection, with longitudinal follow-up thereafter. Between the trimmed V and J ends, which lost 5 bases and 0 bases, there was a span of 12 bases. The CDR3 covers 15 residues. Germline CDR1 reads SGHAT; CDR2 reads FQNNGV. Per the original methods: The assay estimated nucleated cells by amplifying reference gene primers. Produced via immunoSEQ multiplex PCR; TCRdb's table is partial and in-frame only. V and J calls and clone size are as listed in that table; D and trimming were resolved from the DNA. The sample holds under 70,000 clones, about 87% seen once.

The receptor was isolated from a woman in her sixties with COVID-19, enrolled during active disease. Sample: peripheral blood. The chain employs TRBV11-2 and TRBJ2-3; D perhaps matches TRBD1 (5 bases). CDR3 sequence (DNA): TGTGCCAGCAGCACCCACAGGAGAAGCACAGATACGCAGTATTTT. It translates to CASSTHRRSTDTQYF. The whole variable domain, remainder taken from reference TRBV11-2 and TRBJ2-3, is EAGVAQSPRYKIIEKRQSVAFWCNPISGHATLYWYQQILGQGPKLLIQFQNNGVVDDSQLPKDRFSAERLKGVDSTLKIQPAKLEDSAVYLCASSTHRRSTDTQYFGPGTRLTVL.